This TCR beta chain comes out of a study of CD8 T cells in ankylosing spondylitis. V was shortened by 2 bases and J by 1 base, with 8 bases between the two germline ends. CDR3 length: 14 amino acids. CDR1 is SEHNR and CDR2 is FQNEAQ in the germline V gene (reference sequence). This clonotype has at least ten counts. Molecular-barcoded quantitative 5'-RACE produced these TCR beta libraries. A single record per CDR3 protein comes from TCRdb applying MiXCR to the 5' RACE reads. The data hold some 130,000 distinct CDR3 sequences, with about an eighth observed a single time. Sample: blood, either unsorted or a sorted T cell fraction (not recorded which). The V and J genes are TRBV7-9 and TRBJ1-1; D might be TRBD1 (6 bases). The TCR originated in a female donor with ankylosing spondylitis or in good health (not recorded which). CDR3 loop: CASSLMGQNTEAFF. In DNA, the CDR3 is TGTGCCAGCAGCTTAATGGGACAGAACACTGAAGCTTTCTTT.